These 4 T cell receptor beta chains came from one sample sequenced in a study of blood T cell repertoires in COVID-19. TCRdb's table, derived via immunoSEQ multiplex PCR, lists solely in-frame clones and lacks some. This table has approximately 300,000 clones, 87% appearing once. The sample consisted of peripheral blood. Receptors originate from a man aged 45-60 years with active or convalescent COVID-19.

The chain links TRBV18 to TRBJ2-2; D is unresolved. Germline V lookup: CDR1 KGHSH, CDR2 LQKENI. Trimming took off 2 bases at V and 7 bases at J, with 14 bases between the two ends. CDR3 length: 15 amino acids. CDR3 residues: CASSPTLGHGGELFF. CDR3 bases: TGTGCCAGCTCACCAACGCTAGGTCATGGCGGGGAGCTGTTTTTT. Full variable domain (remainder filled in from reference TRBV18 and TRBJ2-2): NAGVMQNPRHLVRRRGQEARLRCSPMKGHSHVYWYRQLPEEGLKFMVYLQKENIIDESGMPKERFSAEFPKEGPSILRIQQVVRGDSAAYFCASSPTLGHGGELFFGEGSRLTVL.

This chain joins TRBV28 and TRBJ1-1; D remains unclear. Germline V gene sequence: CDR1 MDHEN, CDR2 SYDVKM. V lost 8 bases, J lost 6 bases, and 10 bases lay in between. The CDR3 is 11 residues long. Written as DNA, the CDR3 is TGTGCCAGCGCCCAGAGGGCTGAAGCTTTCTTT. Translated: CASAQRAEAFF.

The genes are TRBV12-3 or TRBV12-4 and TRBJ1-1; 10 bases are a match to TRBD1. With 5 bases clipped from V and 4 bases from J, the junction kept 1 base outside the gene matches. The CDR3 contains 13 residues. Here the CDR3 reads CASSRDRGTEAFF. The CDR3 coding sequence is TGTGCCAGCAGTCGGGACAGGGGCACTGAAGCTTTCTTT.

The CDR3, as DNA: TGTGCCACCAGTGCCGGAAGGGGTAATGAAAAACTGTTTTTT. Translation: CATSAGRGNEKLFF. The rearrangement uses TRBV24-1 and TRBJ1-4, with D possibly matching TRBD1 (5 bases). The V end lost 5 bases, the J end lost 4 bases, and 10 bases lay between the germline ends. Germline CDR1 reads KGHDR; CDR2 reads SFDVKD. The CDR3 spans 14 residues.